This T cell receptor beta chain was sequenced in a study of T cells in Graves' hyperthyroidism and ophthalmopathy. Regions amplified from RNA transcripts were the TCR beta CDR3 regions. The primer set for the first-round RT-PCR of the TCR CDR3 was HTBI. TCRdb analysed the multiplex PCR reads with MiXCR anew, one entry per CDR3 protein. The sample shows about 600,000 distinct CDR3 sequences, around 15% of them seen only once. The germline CDR1 and CDR2 sequences are DFQATT and SNEGSKA (reference sequence). This CDR3 spans 16 amino acids. V lost 2 bases, J lost 2 bases, and 13 bases lay in between. This TCR derives from a woman aged 40 to 50 with Graves' ophthalmopathy. The chain is built from TRBV20-1 and TRBJ2-6; TRBD1 might be the D (5 bases). Input material: blood. CDR3 residues: CSARLVGVAGANVLTF. The CDR3 region has the DNA TGCAGTGCTAGACTAGTAGGGGTGGCTGGGGCCAACGTCCTGACTTTC.